This entry lists 10 T cell receptor beta chains sequenced from one sample in a study of cytotoxic CD8 clonotypes in ibrutinib-treated CLL. Clones were read by immunoSEQ multiplex PCR, and TCRdb kept only the in-frame ones, dropping some. The sample carries about 74,000 clones, 80% recorded once. The sequenced sample was PBMCs, obtained at disease progression, from a patient treated with ibrutinib. Receptor source: a human donor with chronic lymphocytic leukemia.

The chain links TRBV10-3 to TRBJ1-3; D not resolved. CDR3 length: 13 amino acids. Trimming left V 6 bases short and J 0 bases short, with 6 bases between. In germline, CDR1 is ENHRY, CDR2 SYGVKD. This CDR3 reads CAIRENSGNTIYF. DNA of the CDR3: TGTGCCATCAGGGAAAACTCTGGAAACACCATATATTTT.

CDR3 nucleotide sequence: TGCGCCAGCAGCTTGGAAGGGCGCAATGAGCAGTTCTTC. Protein: CASSLEGRNEQFF. This chain connects TRBV5-1 to TRBJ2-1; no definite D call. V lost 0 bases and J lost 6, with 7 bases in between. Germline CDR1 reads SGHRS; CDR2 reads YFSETQ. This CDR3 contains 13 residues.

The V gene is TRBV4-1, the J gene TRBJ2-1; no firm D call. Germline V gene sequence: CDR1 MGHRA, CDR2 YSYEKL. The CDR3 runs to 15 residues. Trimming cost V 3 bases and J 3 bases, with 12 bases left between them. DNA of the CDR3: TGCGCCAGCAGCCACCTTTGGACCAACTACAATGAGCAGTTCTTC. This translates into CASSHLWTNYNEQFF.

A single count supports this clone. This sample also contains other DNA sequences that code for the same CDR3. The chain uses TRBV5-1 and TRBJ2-3; D is unclear. Germline assignment: CDR1 SGHRS and CDR2 YFSETQ. Trimming shortened V by 3 bases and J by 0 bases, and 5 bases separated the two germline ends. This CDR3 has 13 amino acids. The CDR3 spells CASSSTSTDTQYF. The CDR3 nucleotides are TGCGCCAGCAGCTCGACTAGCACAGATACGCAGTATTTT.

V and J are TRBV5-1 and TRBJ2-5; D might be TRBD1 (6 bases). From germline, CDR1 is SGHRS and CDR2 YFSETQ. CDR3 length equals 14 residues. V lost 5 bases and J lost 0, with 11 bases in between. CDR3 bases: TGCGCCAGCAGACAGGGACAACACCAAGAGACCCAGTACTTC. It codes for CASRQGQHQETQYF.

This rearrangement joins TRBV5-6 to TRBJ1-5, with D unclear. The CDR3 runs to 15 residues. Trimming pared 0 bases from V and 4 bases from J, leaving 11 bases between. CDR1 and CDR2 (germline): SGHDT, YYEEEE. CDR3: CASSLGPGPNQPQHF. CDR3 in DNA: TGTGCCAGCAGCTTGGGGCCGGGCCCAAATCAGCCCCAGCATTTT.

This clone was recorded once. This chain connects TRBV27 to TRBJ1-5; TRBD1 aligns across 9 bases. V was clipped by 2 bases and J by 6 bases; unmatched bases: 11. The CDR3 loop spans 17 amino acids. Germline lookup yields CDR1 MNHEY and CDR2 SMNVEV (reference sequence). The CDR3 is CASSLRSSTGGVQPQHF. CDR3 DNA sequence: TGTGCCAGCAGTTTACGCTCCTCAACAGGGGGCGTTCAGCCCCAGCATTTT.

This chain joins TRBV2 and TRBJ1-2, with D maybe TRBD1 (5 bases). CDR1 is SNHLY, CDR2 FYNNEI, per germline. The CDR3 length is 14 residues. The ends were cut back, 3 bases at V and 4 bases at J, with 12 bases in the middle. The CDR3 reads CASSDVGAGYGYTF. The CDR3 coding sequence is TGTGCCAGCAGTGATGTCGGGGCTGGCTATGGCTACACCTTC.

This clone showed up just a few times. This sequence joins TRBV6-6 and TRBJ1-5, with D possibly TRBD1 on 5 matching bases. Germline V lookup: CDR1 MNHNY, CDR2 SVGAGI (reference sequence). Deletions cut 8 bases from V and 5 bases from J, with 19 bases between. CDR3 length: 15 residues. CDR3 nucleotide sequence: TGTGCCAGCTGGGCAGGGATGGGTTGGGATCAGCCCCAGCATTTT. Amino acids: CASWAGMGWDQPQHF.

This chain connects TRBV4-2 to TRBJ2-7; 9 positions agree with TRBD2. The CDR3 sequence is 17 residues long. From germline, CDR1 is LGHNA and CDR2 YNFKEQ. The V segment lost 0 bases and the J segment 4 bases; nucleotides outside the gene matches: 10. CDR3 protein: CASSQEELAGYPYEQYF. In DNA, the CDR3 is TGTGCCAGCAGCCAAGAGGAGCTAGCGGGATACCCGTACGAGCAGTACTTC.